These 28 T cell receptor beta chains originate from one sample sequenced in a study of blood T cells in healthy people across ages. The use of a sample-barcoded 5' primer and a J-beta primer mix characterized a second PCR of about 7 to 12 cycles. A single record per CDR3 protein comes from TCRdb applying MiXCR to the 5' RACE reads. The sample lists about 1 million distinct CDR3 sequences, under 45% seen once, with approximately 20% in the top ten. The sequencing input was blood. These receptors originate from a woman aged 60 to 75 in good health.

V gene TRBV28 combines with J gene TRBJ2-5, with D possibly being TRBD1 (6 bases). This CDR3 is built from 13 residues. Per germline, CDR1 MDHEN and CDR2 SYDVKM. Trimming took 6 bases from V and 5 from J, leaving 13 bases between them. The CDR3 region is CASRTGLVETQYF. The CDR3 DNA reads as TGTGCCAGCAGGACAGGTCTCGTGGAGACCCAGTACTTC.

The chain couples TRBV9 to TRBJ2-7, with D maybe TRBD1 (5 bases). The CDR3 runs to 14 residues. CDR1 and CDR2 (germline): SGDLS, YYNGEE. V was cut by 0 bases and J by 2 bases, with 9 bases left in between. CDR3 nucleotides: TGTGCCAGCAGCGTAGGGACACGCACCTACGAGCAGTACTTC. It specifies CASSVGTRTYEQYF.

The gene calls are TRBV6-2 or TRBV6-3 and TRBJ2-3, with 8 positions matching TRBD2. The V and J ends lost 6 bases and 4 bases, in that order; junction bases with no gene match: 12. Germline V CDR1 and CDR2: MNHEY, SVGEGT. CDR3 length: 16 residues. The CDR3 protein is CASSNLGAGDADTQYF. CDR3 sequence (DNA): TGTGCCAGCAGCAACCTAGGAGCGGGAGATGCAGATACGCAGTATTTT.

This clonotype is a singleton in its sample. The J gene is TRBJ1-4, the V gene TRBV20-1; perhaps TRBD1 as D (6 bases). CDR3 length: 14 residues. The germline V and J ends were trimmed by 0 bases and 7 bases, with 12 bases remaining between them. Germline lookup yields CDR1 DFQATT and CDR2 SNEGSKA (reference sequence). DNA of the CDR3: TGCAGTGCTAGAGAACAGGGAGGGGTTGAAAAACTGTTTTTT. Protein product: CSAREQGGVEKLFF.

This clonotype came up a few times. This chain links TRBV6-5 with TRBJ2-7; D is possibly TRBD1 or TRBD2 (5 bases each). V lost 4 bases to trimming and J lost 2 bases, with 15 bases between them. CDR1 and CDR2 (germline): MNHEY, SVGAGI. This CDR3 is 15 amino acids long. CDR3 residues: CASSWSGTGPYEQYF. As DNA, the CDR3 is TGTGCCAGCAGTTGGTCGGGGACCGGGCCCTACGAGCAGTACTTC.

This clonotype has only a few counts. The rearrangement links TRBV14 to TRBJ2-7; 9 bases fit TRBD1. CDR3 length: 17 amino acids. Germline CDR1 reads SGHDN; CDR2 reads FVKESK. V dropped 0 bases and J dropped 4; count of bases not matched to a gene: 10. The chain's CDR3 is CASSQDGDGTGFYEQYF. The CDR3 coding sequence is TGTGCCAGCAGCCAAGATGGGGACGGGACAGGGTTTTACGAGCAGTACTTC.

The CDR3 sequence is CASSTRTSGSRETQYF. The CDR3 bases are TGTGCCAGCAGTACAAGGACTAGCGGGAGTCGAGAGACCCAGTACTTC. The chain recombines TRBV27 with TRBJ2-5; 13 bases match TRBD2. V gave up 5 bases and J gave up 4 bases; unmatched junction bases: 7. CDR1 and CDR2 from the germline V gene are MNHEY and SMNVEV (reference sequence). This CDR3 comprises 16 residues.

This clonotype was detected a few times. V gene TRBV7-9 combines with J gene TRBJ2-1; D gene unclear. Germline CDR1 SEHNR, CDR2 FQNEAQ (reference sequence). The CDR3 has 15 amino acids. Between the trimmed V and J ends, which lost 4 bases and 4 bases, there was a span of 14 bases. The CDR3 DNA reads TGTGCCAGCAGCTCTATAGCATCCCCTTACAATGAGCAGTTCTTC. Protein: CASSSIASPYNEQFF.

This clonotype has more than one count but fewer than ten. Compared with germline, one end of the junction differs, possibly owing to a read error. The chain joins TRBV14 to TRBJ1-6; D ambiguous. Germline V gene sequence: CDR1 SGHDN, CDR2 FVKESK. This CDR3 has 15 residues. The CDR3 nucleotides are TGTGCCAGCAGCCAAGATACCTCCTTTAATTCACCCCTCCACTTT. This gives the protein CASSQDTSFNSPLHF.

This clonotype has a single count. The chain recombines TRBV6-6 with TRBJ2-1; 8 bases match TRBD2. Judging by the DNA end, TRBJ2-7 fits better; the J call may be wrong. CDR1 MNHNY and CDR2 SVGAGI come from the germline V gene (reference sequence). CDR3 length: 15 residues. Written as DNA, the CDR3 is TGTGCCAGCAGTTACTCTGTTGCGGGGGGAGTAGAGCAGTACTTC. Encoded protein: CASSYSVAGGVEQYF.

This clonotype has more than one count but fewer than ten. The chain carries TRBV7-9 and TRBJ2-3; 11 nucleotides agree with TRBD2. Per the germline V gene, CDR1 is SEHNR and CDR2 is FQNEAQ (reference sequence). V was clipped by 8 bases and J by 3 bases; unmatched bases: 10. The CDR3 sequence is 16 residues long. DNA for the CDR3: TGTGCCAGCCTCGTCTCTAGCGGGAGGTTGACAGATACGCAGTATTTT. This codes for CASLVSSGRLTDTQYF.

This clonotype was detected only a few times. The chain recombines TRBV24-1 with TRBJ1-2; D is unresolved. The V and J ends lost 4 bases and 6 bases respectively, with 14 bases between them. Per germline, CDR1 KGHDR and CDR2 SFDVKD. The CDR3 extends over 14 amino acids. CDR3 sequence (DNA): TGTGCCACCAGTGACTGGACGCGCGGTCATGGCTACACCTTC. Amino acids: CATSDWTRGHGYTF.

The chain has TRBV7-6 and TRBJ1-1; 8 bases line up with TRBD1. This CDR3 spans 14 amino acids. J lost 2 bases, V lost 4 bases, and 3 bases had no gene match. Germline lookup yields CDR1 SGHVS and CDR2 FNYEAQ. The CDR3 here is CASSSQGANTEAFF. CDR3 nucleotides: TGTGCCAGCAGCTCCCAGGGGGCCAACACTGAAGCTTTCTTT.

This clonotype was seen more than once but under ten times. The chain recombines TRBV10-2 with TRBJ1-2; 7 bases agree with TRBD1. Germline trimming cut 3 bases from V and 4 bases from J; bases unmatched to any gene: 5. CDR3 size: 14 residues. CDR1 WSHSY and CDR2 SAAADI come from the germline V gene. The CDR3 reads CASSDRTGAYGYTF. The DNA of the CDR3 is TGCGCCAGCAGTGACCGGACAGGTGCCTATGGCTACACCTTC.

This clonotype was seen a handful of times. V and J are TRBV20-1 and TRBJ2-3, with 7 bases fitting TRBD2. The CDR3 length is 15 residues. The J segment lost 0 bases and the V segment lost 1 base, leaving 4 bases of the junction unmatched. Germline values: CDR1 DFQATT, CDR2 SNEGSKA (reference sequence). CDR3 region: CSARASGPSTDTQYF. CDR3 DNA: TGCAGTGCTAGAGCTAGCGGTCCTAGCACAGATACGCAGTATTTT.

This clonotype occurred a few times. The chain employs TRBV27 and TRBJ2-7; 8 nucleotides align to TRBD2. The junction had 9 bases not matched to a gene; V was cut back by 0 bases and J by 2 bases. Germline V gives CDR1 MNHEY, CDR2 SMNVEV (reference sequence). The CDR3 sequence is 17 residues long. This CDR3 is CASSLSGFSGTAYEQYF. Written as DNA, the CDR3 is TGTGCCAGCAGTTTATCGGGGTTTAGCGGGACCGCCTACGAGCAGTACTTC.

This chain connects TRBV5-1 to TRBJ2-5; maybe TRBD1 (6 bases). The V gene's germline CDR1 is SGHRS and CDR2 YFSETQ. The CDR3 consists of 16 residues. V lost 0 bases and J lost 5, with 17 bases in between. CDR3 bases: TGCGCCAGCAGCTTGGGACAGGACCATAGGGGGGAGACCCAGTACTTC. Amino acids: CASSLGQDHRGETQYF.

This clonotype was picked up one time. This chain links TRBV20-1 with TRBJ2-5; a weak D match, TRBD2 (6 bases). V lost 0 bases, J lost 11 bases, and 28 bases lay in between. The CDR3 has 17 amino acids. Per germline, CDR1 DFQATT and CDR2 SNEGSKA (reference sequence). The CDR3 DNA reads as TGCAGTGCTAGAGATTACCGGAGGGTTGCTCGGTACAATGAGCAGTACTTC. The encoded protein is CSARDYRRVARYNEQYF.

This clonotype was detected only a few times. This chain joins TRBV6-2 or TRBV6-3 and TRBJ1-2; 8 bases are shared with TRBD1. V trimming: 5 bases; J trimming: 3 bases; junction bases outside the gene matches: 11. CDR3 length equals 16 residues. Germline V gene lookup returns CDR1 MNHEY and CDR2 SVGEGT. CDR3 bases: TGTGCCAGCAGTACCACGACAGGGGACGGTTACTATGGCTACACCTTC. Translated, it gives CASSTTTGDGYYGYTF.

This clonotype was seen just once. The chain has TRBV6-2 or TRBV6-3 and TRBJ2-7; 7 bases agree with TRBD1. This CDR3 is built from 15 residues. J was trimmed by 12 bases and V by 0 bases; bases with no gene match: 14. Germline CDR1 is MNHEY and CDR2 is SVGEGT. This chain's CDR3 is CASSYSIGRATGLYF. CDR3 coding DNA: TGTGCCAGCAGTTACTCGATTGGCCGTGCGACAGGGTTGTACTTC.

This chain uses TRBV12-3 or TRBV12-4 with TRBJ2-7, with 12 bases matching TRBD2. With 6 bases clipped from V and 2 bases from J, the junction kept 11 bases outside the gene matches. The CDR3 extends over 17 amino acids. In DNA form, the CDR3 reads TGTGCCAGCAGCGACCCGATCACTAGCGGGAGGCCCTACGAGCAGTACTTC. Protein product: CASSDPITSGRPYEQYF.

With regard to this clonotype: One end of the junction varies from germline; a read error may be responsible. The chain combines TRBV5-5 with TRBJ2-3; tentative D call: TRBD2 (5 bases). Per the germline V gene, CDR1 is SGHKS and CDR2 is YYEKEE (reference sequence). The CDR3 totals 14 residues. For the CDR3, the DNA is TGTGCCAGCAGCTTCCAACTAGGCACGGATACGCAGTATTTT. This gives the protein CASSFQLGTDTQYF.

This rearrangement joins TRBV30 to TRBJ2-7; D is uncertain. Germline lookup yields CDR1 GTSNPN and CDR2 SVGIG (reference sequence). CDR3 length equals 10 residues. V lost 1 base and J lost 4, with 2 bases in between. This CDR3 reads CAWSGYEQYF. For the CDR3, the DNA is TGTGCCTGGAGTGGGTACGAGCAGTACTTC. The full variable domain, completed using reference TRBV30 and TRBJ2-7, is SQTIHQWPATLVQPVGSPLSLECTVEGTSNPNLYWYRQAAGRGLQLLFYSVGIGQISSEVPQNLSASRPQDRQFILSSKKLLLSDSGFYLCAWSGYEQYFGPGTRLTVT.

This clonotype was seen a few times. The chain combines TRBV11-2 with TRBJ2-2; perhaps TRBD2 as D (5 bases). Germline CDR1 reads SGHAT; CDR2 reads FQNNGV. V was cut by 3 bases and J by 2 bases, with 7 bases left in between. The CDR3 has 14 amino acids. The CDR3: CASSFGLNTGELFF. The CDR3 bases are TGTGCCAGCAGCTTCGGACTTAACACCGGGGAGCTGTTTTTT.

This rearrangement joins TRBV5-1 to TRBJ2-5, with D uncertain. V lost 0 bases and J lost 5, with 5 bases in between. Per the germline V gene, CDR1 is SGHRS and CDR2 is YFSETQ. The CDR3 is 12 residues long. The CDR3 loop reads CASSLDMETQYF. CDR3 nucleotide sequence: TGCGCCAGCAGCTTGGACATGGAGACCCAGTACTTC.

Worth noting for this clonotype: The junction shows a germline mismatch at one end, possibly a read error. This chain connects TRBV6-1 to TRBJ2-4; the D call may be TRBD1 or TRBD2 (5 bases each). CDR1 is MNHNS, CDR2 SASEGT, per germline. CDR3 length equals 18 residues. As DNA, the CDR3 is TGTGCCAGCAGAGCGGCCAGGGTGTTTCCTCTAGCCAAAGACATTCAGTACTTC. As protein: CASRAARVFPLAKDIQYF.

The table lists this clonotype with a count of one. Sequence at one end of the junction differs from germline and may be a read error. The chain recombines TRBV12-3 or TRBV12-4 with TRBJ2-6, with no clear D. The CDR3 has 17 residues. The CDR3 sequence: CVSSLLMGISGANVLTF. As DNA, the CDR3 is TGTGTCAGCAGTTTATTAATGGGCATCTCTGGGGCCAACGTCCTGACTTTC.

There are a few counts of this clonotype. CDR3 nucleotide sequence: TGCGCCAGCAGCCAAGAAACCCGCTCTACAGGGCCGGGTTCCTACGAGCAGTACTTC. Protein sequence: CASSQETRSTGPGSYEQYF. V gene TRBV4-1 combines with J gene TRBJ2-7, with TRBD1 as a possible D gene (6 bases). The germline CDR1 and CDR2 sequences are MGHRA and YSYEKL. The length of the CDR3 is 19 residues. Between the trimmed V and J ends, which lost 0 bases and 1 base, there was a span of 22 bases.